One sample yielded the 22 T cell receptor beta chains listed below, sequenced in a study of T-cell reconstitution after alpha-beta-depleted transplantation in children. The library targeted TCRbeta and was prepared with unique molecular identifiers. From the PCR reads, TCRdb called clonotypes with MiXCR, one entry per CDR3 protein. The table has 300,000 to 400,000 distinct CDR3 sequences, around 15% seen once; the top ten hold around 41%. The specimen was PBMCs, mostly from graft donor cells, collected 360 days after TCRalphabeta/CD19-depleted stem cell transplant. These receptors originate from a male patient aged 2-15 years who had a stem cell transplant for acute lymphoblastic leukemia, so the T cells may come from the graft donor.

The rearrangement uses TRBV3-1 and TRBJ2-4, with D possibly being TRBD1 or TRBD2 (5 bases each). Between the trimmed V and J ends, which lost 4 bases and 0 bases, there was a span of 19 bases. CDR1 is LGHDT, CDR2 YNNKEL, per germline (reference sequence). The CDR3 spans 18 residues. The CDR3 spells CASSRRGTATVAKNIQYF. For the CDR3, the DNA is TGTGCCAGCAGCCGAAGAGGGACGGCCACCGTAGCCAAAAACATTCAGTACTTC.

Regarding this clonotype: A much larger clone is a single base away; this may be a read error. DNA for the CDR3: TGCAGTGCTTCCCAACGGGCGAGGGACAAACACATTCAGTACTTC. This codes for CSASQRARDKHIQYF. V and J are TRBV20-1 and TRBJ2-4; possible D gene TRBD1, 6 bases. The CDR3 spans 15 residues. Per the germline V gene, CDR1 is DFQATT and CDR2 is SNEGSKA (reference sequence).

Only one count was recorded for this clonotype. The gene calls are TRBV7-2 and TRBJ1-1; D uncertain. V was cut by 2 bases and J by 9 bases, with 10 bases left in between. Germline V lookup: CDR1 SGHTA, CDR2 FQGNSA. This CDR3 has 12 amino acids. Here the CDR3 reads CASSLFLPKAFF. The CDR3 DNA is TGTGCCAGCAGCTTATTCTTGCCGAAAGCTTTCTTT.

This clonotype was seen once. One end of the junction varies from germline; a read error may be responsible. For the CDR3, the DNA is TGCGCCAGCAGACAAGTCCGCACAGGGGAGGGGCTGTTTTTT. Protein product: CASRQVRTGEGLFF. This chain links TRBV4-1 with TRBJ2-2, with D perhaps given as TRBD1 or TRBD2 (7 bases each). This CDR3 contains 14 residues. The V gene's germline CDR1 is MGHRA and CDR2 YSYEKL.

This clonotype was observed a few times. The chain joins TRBV29-1 to TRBJ2-5; D ambiguous. The V gene's germline CDR1 is SQVTM and CDR2 ANQGSEA. The V end lost 4 bases, the J end lost 4 bases, and 4 bases lay between the germline ends. The CDR3 totals 10 residues. The DNA for the CDR3 is TGCAGCGTTGCCTTAGAGACCCAGTACTTC. It encodes CSVALETQYF.

This chain uses TRBV15 with TRBJ2-7; 13 positions agree with TRBD2. J was trimmed by 5 bases and V by 5 bases; bases with no gene match: 3. CDR1 is LNHNV, CDR2 YYDKDF, per germline (reference sequence). The CDR3 contains 14 residues. The CDR3 nucleotides read TGTGCCACCAGCCCGACTAGCGGGAGGAACGAGCAGTACTTC. Its translation is CATSPTSGRNEQYF.

This clonotype showed up just a few times. This CDR3 reads CSARGQGASTNQPQHF. CDR3 nucleotide sequence: TGCAGTGCTAGAGGCCAGGGGGCTTCGACCAATCAGCCCCAGCATTTT. V usage is TRBV20-1 and J usage is TRBJ1-5; 8 positions agree with TRBD1. This CDR3 contains 16 residues. The germline V gene encodes CDR1 DFQATT and CDR2 SNEGSKA (reference sequence). With V trimmed by 1 base and J by 3 bases, 8 bases remained unmatched.

This chain uses TRBV7-2 with TRBJ2-1; TRBD2 aligns across 8 bases. Germline V lookup: CDR1 SGHTA, CDR2 FQGNSA. Germline trimming cut 5 bases from V and 9 bases from J; bases unmatched to any gene: 9. There are 14 residues in the CDR3. CDR3 DNA: TGTGCCAGCAGCCCGCGGGGACTAGGTTCTGAGCAGTTCTTC. This gives the protein CASSPRGLGSEQFF.

This clonotype was seen a few times. The chain has TRBV27 and TRBJ2-3; D uncertain. CDR1 and CDR2 (germline): MNHEY, SMNVEV (reference sequence). The germline V and J ends were trimmed by 5 bases and 2 bases, with 17 bases remaining between them. The CDR3 has 16 residues. Here the CDR3 reads CASSPRAQSFTDTQYF. The CDR3, as DNA: TGTGCCAGCAGTCCACGGGCCCAGAGTTTCACAGATACGCAGTATTTT.

This clonotype was recorded many times. The V call is TRBV28, the J call TRBJ2-1, with TRBD2 identical over 10 bases. Trimming took 3 bases from V and 2 from J; bases not matched to a gene: 1. This CDR3 has 15 amino acids. Germline CDR1 reads MDHEN; CDR2 reads SYDVKM. The CDR3 sequence: CASSFSGRTYNEQFF. The CDR3 DNA is TGTGCCAGCAGTTTTAGCGGGAGGACCTACAATGAGCAGTTCTTC. The full variable domain, with the rest looked up from reference TRBV28 and TRBJ2-1, is DVKVTQSSRYLVKRTGEKVFLECVQDMDHENMFWYRQDPGLGLRLIYFSYDVKMKEKGDIPEGYSVSREKKERFSLILESASTNQTSMYLCASSFSGRTYNEQFFGPGTRLTVL.

The chain uses TRBV19 and TRBJ2-1; D not resolved. From germline, CDR1 is LNHDA and CDR2 SQIVND (reference sequence). The CDR3 covers 15 residues. V lost 1 base and J 3 bases, leaving 10 bases between the germline ends. CDR3 region: CASSIVRAIYNEQFF. DNA of the CDR3: TGTGCCAGTAGTATAGTCAGAGCGATCTACAATGAGCAGTTCTTC. Using reference TRBV19 and TRBJ2-1 for the parts outside the CDR3, the full variable domain is DGGITQSPKYLFRKEGQNVTLSCEQNLNHDAMYWYRQDPGQGLRLIYYSQIVNDFQKGDIAEGYSVSREKKESFPLTVTSAQKNPTAFYLCASSIVRAIYNEQFFGPGTRLTVL.

J is TRBJ1-4 and V is TRBV2; possible D gene TRBD1, 5 bases. V lost 7 bases, J lost 8 bases, and 17 bases lay in between. Looked up from germline, CDR1 is SNHLY and CDR2 is FYNNEI. CDR3 length: 14 amino acids. The CDR3 loop is CASKHRDPIEKLFF. CDR3 DNA sequence: TGTGCCAGCAAACACCGGGACCCGATAGAAAAACTGTTTTTT. The complete variable domain, with remaining parts taken from reference TRBV2 and TRBJ1-4, reads EPEVTQTPSHQVTQMGQEVILRCVPISNHLYFYWYRQILGQKVEFLVSFYNNEISEKSEIFDDQFSVERPDGSNFTLKIRSTKLEDSAMYFCASKHRDPIEKLFFGSGTQLSVL.

There are a few counts of this clonotype. The V gene is TRBV7-8, the J gene TRBJ2-2; D possibly corresponds to TRBD2 (5 bases). CDR1 is SGHVS, CDR2 FQNEAQ, per germline. The CDR3 spans 15 residues. V lost 3 bases to trimming and J lost 4 bases, with 12 bases between them. The DNA for the CDR3 is TGTGCCAGCAGCTTTAGAGTCGCGGGCACCGGGGAGCTGTTTTTT. Translating it yields CASSFRVAGTGELFF.

The V and J genes are TRBV12-3 or TRBV12-4 and TRBJ1-1, with 10 bases matching TRBD1. The CDR3 covers 16 residues. Losses at the gene ends were 4 bases for V and 5 bases for J; bases not matched to a gene: 10. CDR3 sequence: CASSYTPTGGWTEAFF. CDR3 nucleotide sequence: TGTGCCAGCAGTTATACCCCGACAGGGGGCTGGACTGAAGCTTTCTTT.

The sample holds a few counts of this clonotype. The chain couples TRBV25-1 to TRBJ1-2; D is ambiguous. Germline CDR1 and CDR2: MGHDK and SYGVNS. The V end lost 1 base, the J end lost 5 bases, and 20 bases lay between the germline ends. CDR3 length: 17 amino acids. This CDR3 is CASSEFADGPVGYGYTF. The DNA of the CDR3 is TGTGCCAGCAGTGAATTTGCCGACGGACCGGTCGGGTATGGCTACACCTTC.

CDR3 residues: CASLGNENTEAFF. CDR3 sequence (DNA): TGTGCCAGCTTGGGTAACGAGAACACTGAAGCTTTCTTT. The rearrangement links TRBV6-6 to TRBJ1-1; no definite D call. Deletions cut 8 bases from V and 1 base from J, with 11 bases between. Per germline, CDR1 MNHNY and CDR2 SVGAGI (reference sequence). This CDR3 region has 13 residues.

In its sample, this clonotype was seen a few times. This chain connects TRBV12-3 or TRBV12-4 to TRBJ2-5, with 8 nucleotides matching TRBD1. V trimming: 8 bases; J trimming: 4 bases; junction bases outside the gene matches: 12. This CDR3 has 15 amino acids. CDR3 bases: TGTGCCAGCTCCCTGACAGGGGAACCTCCAGAGACCCAGTACTTC. Residues: CASSLTGEPPETQYF.

V is TRBV7-9 and J is TRBJ2-1; 7 nucleotides align to TRBD1. The germline V gene has CDR1 SEHNR and CDR2 FQNEAQ (reference sequence). The junction had 12 bases not matched to a gene; V was cut back by 5 bases and J by 8 bases. The CDR3 is 15 amino acids. The CDR3 coding sequence is TGTGCCAGCAGCCAACCAGGGGGTGGGCCCCATGAGCAGTTCTTC. Translation: CASSQPGGGPHEQFF.

This clonotype has just a few counts. The rearrangement uses TRBV7-2 and TRBJ2-1; D possibly corresponds to TRBD1 (6 bases). Trimming removed 5 bases at V and 7 bases at J, with 21 bases between. The CDR3 is 16 amino acids. Germline assignment: CDR1 SGHTA and CDR2 FQGNSA. CDR3 in DNA: TGTGCCAGCAGCAAATCAGGGGCCCTGCAACCTAATGAGCAGTTCTTC. This encodes CASSKSGALQPNEQFF.

This clonotype was seen a few times. This rearrangement joins TRBV19 to TRBJ2-1; 7 nucleotides align to TRBD2. The CDR3 contains 15 residues. Trimming cost V 3 bases and J 0 bases; bases outside gene matches: 2. Germline V gene sequence: CDR1 LNHDA, CDR2 SQIVND (reference sequence). As DNA, the CDR3 is TGTGCCAGTAGTATGCGCGGGAGCTCCTACAATGAGCAGTTCTTC. This gives the protein CASSMRGSSYNEQFF.

DNA of the CDR3: TGCGCCAGCAGCCAAGATTCTAGCGGGAGGGGGACCGGGGAGCTGTTTTTT. Translation gives CASSQDSSGRGTGELFF. V is TRBV4-3 and J is TRBJ2-2; the match to TRBD2 covers 12 bases. Germline-derived CDR1 and CDR2 are LGHNA and YSLEER. The CDR3 spans 17 residues. Losses at the gene ends were 0 bases for V and 5 bases for J; bases not matched to a gene: 4.

The rearrangement joins TRBV20-1 to TRBJ1-2, with TRBD1 as a possible D gene (6 bases). Germline V lookup: CDR1 DFQATT, CDR2 SNEGSKA (reference sequence). The CDR3 has 12 residues. Trimming left V 5 bases short and J 3 bases short, with 10 bases between. CDR3 sequence: CSAERQDYGYTF. CDR3 DNA sequence: TGCAGTGCTGAACGACAGGACTATGGCTACACCTTC.